This T cell receptor beta chain was recovered during a study of radiotherapy plus CTLA-4 blockade in lung cancer. The data were produced by immunoSEQ multiplex PCR, yet TCRdb's version contains in-frame clones alone and is incomplete. The sample includes around 53,000 clones, 75% to 90% of them seen just once. The sample in question was peripheral blood, obtained from a patient treated with radiotherapy plus ipilimumab. This receptor was taken from a human donor with non-small cell lung cancer that progressed on radiotherapy plus ipilimumab. Some clones in this sample may be carry-over from other donors' samples.

The CDR3 region is CAWHAGGVREQFF. The CDR3 DNA sequence: TGTGCCTGGCATGCGGGAGGGGTTAGAGAGCAGTTCTTC. V and J are TRBV30 and TRBJ2-1; 9 bases are a match to TRBD2. The V gene end was trimmed by 5 bases and the J gene end by 10 bases; junction bases not matched to a gene: 9. Germline V gene sequence: CDR1 GTSNPN, CDR2 SVGIG (reference sequence). This CDR3 spans 13 amino acids.